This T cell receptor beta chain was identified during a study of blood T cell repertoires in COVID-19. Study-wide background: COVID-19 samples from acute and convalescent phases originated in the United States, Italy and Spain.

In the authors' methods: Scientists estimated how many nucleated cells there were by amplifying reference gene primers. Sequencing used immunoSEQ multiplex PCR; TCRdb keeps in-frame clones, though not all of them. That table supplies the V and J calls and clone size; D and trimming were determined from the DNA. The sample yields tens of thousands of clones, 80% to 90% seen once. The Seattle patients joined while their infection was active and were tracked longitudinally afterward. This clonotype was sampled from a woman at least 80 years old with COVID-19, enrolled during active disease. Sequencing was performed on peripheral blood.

DNA for the CDR3: TGCGCCAGCAGCTTGGTCGCAGGGTTGGACACCGGGGAGCTGTTTTTT. Translation gives CASSLVAGLDTGELFF. The chain is built from TRBV5-1 and TRBJ2-2; the D gene is possibly TRBD1 (5 bases). The CDR3 is 16 residues long. V lost 0 bases and J lost 3, with 12 bases in between. Per the germline V gene, CDR1 is SGHRS and CDR2 is YFSETQ. Based on the CDR3 plus reference TRBV5-1 and TRBJ2-2, the full variable domain is KAGVTQTPRYLIKTRGQQVTLSCSPISGHRSVSWYQQTPGQGLQFLFEYFSETQRNKGNFPGRFSGRQFSNSRSEMNVSTLELGDSALYLCASSLVAGLDTGELFFGEGSRLTVL.